The entry below describes one TCR beta chain. Its antigen is undetermined. Per germline, CDR1 SGHRS and CDR2 YFSETQ. V lost 1 base and J 4 bases, leaving 14 bases between the germline ends. CDR3 size: 15 residues. Treatment noted: roughly 10-day PBMC culture with coronavirus spike peptide pools or control peptides (ViraFEST assay). CD4+ T cells that came from the unexposed donor were collected before the COVID-19 pandemic (2011-2018). Once obtained from cultured CD4+ T cells, the DNA was sequenced using the Oncomine TCR Beta short-read assay. It was cultured CD4+ T cells from which genomic DNA was extracted. MiXCR, applied by TCRdb to the PCR reads, yields one record per CDR3 protein. The table includes around 10,000 distinct CDR3 sequences, about 35% detected once. The data originate from a study of vaccination and CD4 T cells after COVID-19. Study at large: Samples were taken after vaccination, a median of around 76 days after dose two, with a range of 14 to 241.

General study findings and limits: Looking at convalescent patients, 304 of their 307 vaccine-specific clones were spike mono-reactive.

The clonotype was recovered from a human donor in good health. The sequenced sample was CD4+ T cells from blood, cultured in vitro. This chain links TRBV5-1 with TRBJ1-2, with D maybe TRBD1 (5 bases). In nucleotides, the CDR3 is TGCGCCAGCAGCTTGTGGGGCAGGGTTGGCTATGGCTACACCTTC. Its translation: CASSLWGRVGYGYTF. Drawing the rest from reference TRBV5-1 and TRBJ1-2, the complete variable domain is KAGVTQTPRYLIKTRGQQVTLSCSPISGHRSVSWYQQTPGQGLQFLFEYFSETQRNKGNFPGRFSGRQFSNSRSEMNVSTLELGDSALYLCASSLWGRVGYGYTFGSGTRLTVV.